In its sample, the clone carrying this T cell receptor beta chain was seen a few times. A patient was excluded if there was uncontrolled infection, other autoimmune disease, pregnancy or lactation. The PBMCs had their origin in 8.5 to 10 ml of fresh peripheral blood. The data were taken from a study of T cells in Graves' hyperthyroidism and ophthalmopathy. Germline values: CDR1 DFQATT, CDR2 SNEGSKA (reference sequence). V lost 5 bases and J lost 1, with 18 bases in between. The CDR3 sequence is 17 residues long. The investigators amplified TCR beta CDR3 regions from RNA transcripts. Primed by the HTBI set, a first-round RT-PCR was run on the TCR CDR3. TCRdb called the multiplex PCR reads again in MiXCR, with one record for every CDR3 protein. Among 450,000 to 500,000 distinct CDR3 sequences listed, approximately 23% were seen once.

Source material: blood. This clonotype originated in a woman in her 70s with Graves' ophthalmopathy. This chain uses TRBV20-1 with TRBJ1-6; tentative D call: TRBD1 (6 bases). CDR3 nucleotides: TGCAGTGCTCACCAACAGGGTCTGGCGTCCTATAATTCACCCCTCCACTTT. Protein: CSAHQQGLASYNSPLHF.